One sample yielded the 19 T cell receptor beta chains listed below, sequenced in a study of CD8 T cells in ankylosing spondylitis. TCRdb redid the calling of the 5' RACE reads with MiXCR, one entry per CDR3 protein. The sample yields more than 200,000 distinct CDR3 sequences, roughly a quarter seen once. Sequences were obtained from blood, either unsorted or a sorted T cell fraction (not recorded which). The origin of the receptors is a male donor with ankylosing spondylitis or in good health (not recorded which).

The sample holds many counts of this clonotype. The chain uses TRBV28 and TRBJ2-3; 10 nucleotides align to TRBD1. Looked up from germline, CDR1 is MDHEN and CDR2 is SYDVKM. The CDR3 consists of 16 residues. V was pared by 5 bases and J by 2 bases, with 7 bases of the junction left unmatched. CDR3: CASSAPGQGFTDTQYF. The CDR3 DNA reads TGTGCCAGCAGTGCTCCGGGACAGGGGTTCACAGATACGCAGTATTTT.

This clonotype was counted many times. The CDR3 here is CASSLGGTGANVLTF. The CDR3, as DNA: TGTGCCAGCAGCTTGGGAGGGACTGGGGCCAACGTCCTGACTTTC. The chain joins TRBV5-4 to TRBJ2-6, with a possible D match to TRBD2 (5 bases). Trimming stripped 0 bases from V and 2 bases from J, with 6 bases between. Germline CDR1 SGHNT, CDR2 YYREEE (reference sequence). This CDR3 contains 15 residues.

This clonotype was found many times. In DNA form, the CDR3 reads TGCAGCGTCACTGGCTGGGACCAAGGTATTGAGACCCAGTACTTC. Its translation: CSVTGWDQGIETQYF. The rearrangement joins TRBV29-1 to TRBJ2-5; D possibly matches TRBD1 or TRBD2 (5 bases each). The CDR3 has 15 amino acids. From germline, CDR1 is SQVTM and CDR2 ANQGSEA. Trimming shortened V by 6 bases and J by 5 bases, and 22 bases separated the two germline ends.

This CDR3 is CASSNHRSWGEKLFF. The DNA for the CDR3 is TGTGCCAGCAGTAACCACAGATCCTGGGGTGAAAAACTGTTTTTT. The chain is built from TRBV6-5 and TRBJ1-4; D remains unclear. Deletions cut 5 bases from V and 7 bases from J, with 17 bases between. Germline assignment: CDR1 MNHEY and CDR2 SVGAGI. There are 15 residues in the CDR3.

The chain uses TRBV24-1 and TRBJ2-5; TRBD1 matches at 8 bases. The CDR3 is 14 residues long. Trimming cost V 4 bases and J 4 bases; bases outside gene matches: 4. Germline V gene lookup returns CDR1 KGHDR and CDR2 SFDVKD. The chain's CDR3 is CATSEDRVSETQYF. CDR3 nucleotides: TGTGCCACCAGTGAGGACAGGGTATCAGAGACCCAGTACTTC.

This clonotype has more than one count but fewer than ten. This chain connects TRBV12-3 or TRBV12-4 to TRBJ2-7; no definite D call. The CDR3 consists of 11 residues. V was shortened by 3 bases and J by 4 bases, with 4 bases between the two germline ends. The CDR3 DNA reads as TGTGCCAGCAGTTTTAAATACGAGCAGTACTTC. It specifies CASSFKYEQYF.

The chain has TRBV2 and TRBJ2-3; 13 positions match TRBD2. Per the germline V gene, CDR1 is SNHLY and CDR2 is FYNNEI. The CDR3 has 17 residues. Losses at the gene ends were 10 bases for V and 1 base for J; bases not matched to a gene: 11. CDR3 sequence: CAITRIGTSGGTDTQYF. CDR3 DNA sequence: TGTGCCATCACTAGGATAGGGACTAGCGGGGGCACAGATACGCAGTATTTT.

This clonotype occurred a few times. The chain links TRBV4-2 to TRBJ2-7; tentatively, D is TRBD2 (5 bases). There are 15 residues in the CDR3. Per the germline V gene, CDR1 is LGHNA and CDR2 is YNFKEQ. The V end lost 0 bases, the J end lost 5 bases, and 14 bases lay between the germline ends. The CDR3 sequence is CASSQDMGAPNEQYF. In DNA form, the CDR3 reads TGTGCCAGCAGCCAAGATATGGGAGCTCCCAACGAGCAGTACTTC.

This clonotype was picked up a small number of times. This chain connects TRBV29-1 to TRBJ1-4; D remains ambiguous. The CDR3 has 13 residues. Germline V gene lookup returns CDR1 SQVTM and CDR2 ANQGSEA. Between the trimmed V and J ends, which lost 7 bases and 0 bases, there was a span of 9 bases. CDR3 DNA: TGCAGCGCCCAAGGAGCAACTAATGAAAAACTGTTTTTT. It yields the protein CSAQGATNEKLFF.

This clonotype has a count of ten or more. The chain joins TRBV6-5 to TRBJ2-5, with 12 nucleotides matching TRBD2. The CDR3 contains 16 residues. The V and J ends lost 0 bases and 2 bases, in that order; junction bases with no gene match: 1. Germline V CDR1 and CDR2: MNHEY, SVGAGI. The CDR3 is CASSYSTSGGQETQYF. CDR3 in DNA: TGTGCCAGCAGTTACTCGACTAGCGGGGGACAAGAGACCCAGTACTTC.

This clonotype was seen more than once but under ten times. The chain links TRBV20-1 to TRBJ2-7; no firm D call. The length of the CDR3 is 14 residues. The germline CDR1 and CDR2 sequences are DFQATT and SNEGSKA (reference sequence). The V gene lost 0 bases and the J gene lost 0 bases, with 9 bases spanning the gap. CDR3 protein: CSARDSGDSYEQYF. In DNA, the CDR3 is TGCAGTGCTAGAGATTCAGGTGACTCCTACGAGCAGTACTTC.

At least ten counts were recorded for this clonotype. The rearrangement links TRBV11-1 to TRBJ2-5, with 7 bases identical to TRBD1. From germline, CDR1 is SGHAT and CDR2 FQDESV (reference sequence). V gave up 4 bases and J gave up 5 bases; unmatched junction bases: 28. This CDR3 has 21 residues. CDR3 region: CASSSPPPRDRAFKGVETQYF. CDR3 DNA: TGTGCCAGCAGCTCTCCCCCACCCAGGGACAGAGCTTTTAAGGGGGTGGAGACCCAGTACTTC.

A few counts support this clonotype. The chain carries TRBV10-3 and TRBJ2-7; 9 bases align to TRBD1. This CDR3 has 15 residues. The germline gives CDR1 ENHRY, CDR2 SYGVKD. Trimming removed 3 bases from V and 3 bases from J; junction bases left unmatched: 6. The chain's CDR3 is CAISETGTGYYEQYF. CDR3 sequence (DNA): TGTGCCATCAGTGAAACCGGGACAGGGTACTACGAGCAGTACTTC.

This clonotype came up many times. The chain joins TRBV5-1 to TRBJ2-3; D possibly corresponds to TRBD2 (6 bases). CDR1 and CDR2 (germline): SGHRS, YFSETQ. Trimming stripped 2 bases from V and 2 bases from J, with 9 bases between. The CDR3 runs to 14 residues. This CDR3 reads CASSLLASTDTQYF. DNA for the CDR3: TGCGCCAGCAGCTTACTAGCCTCCACAGATACGCAGTATTTT.

The chain carries TRBV9 and TRBJ2-1, with D perhaps matching TRBD1 or TRBD2 (5 bases each). The CDR3 contains 16 residues. Germline values: CDR1 SGDLS, CDR2 YYNGEE. Trimming removed 0 bases from V and 4 bases from J, with 14 bases in between. CDR3 loop: CASSVEGLGVYNEQFF. For the CDR3, the DNA is TGTGCCAGCAGCGTAGAAGGACTGGGGGTATACAATGAGCAGTTCTTC.

The chain joins TRBV6-1 to TRBJ2-3; possible D gene TRBD2, 5 bases. The V end lost 7 bases, the J end lost 4 bases, and 15 bases lay between the germline ends. This CDR3 region has 14 residues. Germline assignment: CDR1 MNHNS and CDR2 SASEGT. This CDR3 reads CASMRPDYSDTQYF. In DNA form, the CDR3 reads TGTGCCAGCATGCGTCCCGACTACTCAGATACGCAGTATTTT.

This clonotype was recorded only once. This chain connects TRBV20-1 to TRBJ2-3, with D perhaps TRBD2 (5 bases). The CDR3 runs 13 residues. With 5 bases removed from V and 0 bases from J, the gap between germline ends came to 9 bases. Germline lookup yields CDR1 DFQATT and CDR2 SNEGSKA (reference sequence). The DNA for the CDR3 is TGCAGTGCTGGAGGCGGCAGCACAGATACGCAGTATTTT. It translates to CSAGGGSTDTQYF.

This clonotype was detected many times. V is TRBV3-1 and J is TRBJ2-7, with D possibly being TRBD1 (5 bases). The V and J ends lost 1 base and 6 bases respectively, with 19 bases between them. The V gene's germline CDR1 is LGHDT and CDR2 YNNKEL (reference sequence). The CDR3 length is 16 residues. The CDR3 sequence is CASSQGPRRVSSEQYF. In DNA, the CDR3 is TGTGCCAGCAGCCAAGGGCCCCGCAGGGTGTCTTCCGAGCAGTACTTC.

There are a few counts of this clonotype. The chain couples TRBV6-2 or TRBV6-3 to TRBJ2-1; 13 bases line up with TRBD2. The V segment lost 6 bases and the J segment 6 bases; nucleotides outside the gene matches: 5. The CDR3 sequence is 15 residues long. Germline values: CDR1 MNHEY, CDR2 SVGEGT. CDR3 protein: CASRKGTSGVNEQFF. CDR3 in DNA: TGTGCCAGCAGGAAGGGGACTAGCGGGGTCAATGAGCAGTTCTTC.